This T cell receptor (beta chain) emerged from a study of blood T cells in healthy people across ages. A second PCR of roughly 7 to 11 cycles used a sample-barcoded 5' primer and a J-beta primer mix. TCRdb re-derived calls from the 5' RACE reads in MiXCR, one entry per CDR3 protein. The table has about 1,800,000 distinct CDR3 sequences, roughly 27% seen once. Sequencing was done on a sample of blood. This TCR was sampled from a woman between 25 and 40 years old in good health.

The CDR3 DNA reads TGCAGTTCAGTCGGGCTAGCGGGAGACTCTGTCGACAATGAGCAGTTCTTC. This translates into CSSVGLAGDSVDNEQFF. The rearrangement uses TRBV20-1 and TRBJ2-1, with 10 bases aligning to TRBD2. The V and J ends lost 8 bases and 5 bases, in that order; junction bases with no gene match: 18. This CDR3 has 17 amino acids. Germline assignment: CDR1 DFQATT and CDR2 SNEGSKA (reference sequence).